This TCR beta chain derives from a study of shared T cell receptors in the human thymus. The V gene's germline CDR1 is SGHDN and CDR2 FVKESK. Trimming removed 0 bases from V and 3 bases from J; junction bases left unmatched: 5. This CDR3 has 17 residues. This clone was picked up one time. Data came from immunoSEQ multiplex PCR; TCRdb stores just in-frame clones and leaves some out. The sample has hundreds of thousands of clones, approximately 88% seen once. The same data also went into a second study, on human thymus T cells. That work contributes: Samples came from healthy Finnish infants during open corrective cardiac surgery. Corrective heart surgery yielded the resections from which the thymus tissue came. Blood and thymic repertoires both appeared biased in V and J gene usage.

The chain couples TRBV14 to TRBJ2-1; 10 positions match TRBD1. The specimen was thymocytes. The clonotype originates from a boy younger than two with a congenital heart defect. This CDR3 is CASSQDPRDRGYNEQFF. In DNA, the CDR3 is TGTGCCAGCAGCCAAGATCCTCGGGACAGGGGCTACAATGAGCAGTTCTTC.